Each of the 25 T cell receptor beta chains below was sequenced from the same sample in a study of shared T cell receptors in the human thymus. The data were produced by immunoSEQ multiplex PCR, yet TCRdb's version contains in-frame clones alone and is incomplete. Of hundreds of thousands of clones in the sample, about 89% were seen once. The same data also went into a second study, on human thymus T cells.

The sample was thymocytes. These receptor sequences come from a boy younger than two with a congenital heart defect.

The rearrangement links TRBV2 to TRBJ2-1; 9 positions agree with TRBD2. J gave up 10 bases and V 10 bases, and 11 bases lay outside the gene matches. The CDR3 contains 13 residues. Germline V gene data show CDR1 as SNHLY and CDR2 as FYNNEI. CDR3 loop: CANDRPAGGEQFF. CDR3 in DNA: TGTGCCAACGACAGGCCAGCGGGGGGAGAGCAGTTCTTC.

The chain carries TRBV7-9 and TRBJ2-7, with D unresolved. Germline-derived CDR1 and CDR2 are SEHNR and FQNEAQ (reference sequence). With 2 bases removed from V and 4 bases from J, the gap between germline ends came to 9 bases. The CDR3 has 13 residues. This chain's CDR3 is CASSLQDSYEQYF. CDR3 DNA sequence: TGTGCCAGCAGCTTACAAGACTCGTACGAGCAGTACTTC.

The chain carries TRBV30 and TRBJ2-7; possibly TRBD2 for D (5 bases). The CDR3 extends over 11 amino acids. With 1 base removed from V and 5 bases from J, the gap between germline ends came to 6 bases. Germline V gene sequence: CDR1 GTSNPN, CDR2 SVGIG (reference sequence). The CDR3, as DNA: TGTGCCTGGAGTGACGGGGACGAGCAGTACTTC. Its protein is CAWSDGDEQYF. Full variable domain (remainder filled in from reference TRBV30 and TRBJ2-7): SQTIHQWPATLVQPVGSPLSLECTVEGTSNPNLYWYRQAAGRGLQLLFYSVGIGQISSEVPQNLSASRPQDRQFILSSKKLLLSDSGFYLCAWSDGDEQYFGPGTRLTVT.

V and J are TRBV28 and TRBJ2-5; 7 nucleotides agree with TRBD2. Germline assignment: CDR1 MDHEN and CDR2 SYDVKM. There are 16 residues in the CDR3. V lost 6 bases and J lost 1; bases outside the gene matches: 11. CDR3 in DNA: TGTGCCAGCAGCCCCTCGGCTAGCGGTACCCAAGAGACCCAGTACTTC. Translating gives CASSPSASGTQETQYF.

The CDR3 nucleotides are TGTGCCACCAGCAGAGATGGAGTGGGACAGGGTTTAGTGAACACTGAAGCTTTCTTT. Translation: CATSRDGVGQGLVNTEAFF. The chain links TRBV15 to TRBJ1-1, with 9 bases aligning to TRBD1. Per germline, CDR1 LNHNV and CDR2 YYDKDF (reference sequence). V was pared by 0 bases and J by 0 bases, with 11 bases of the junction left unmatched. The CDR3 totals 19 residues.

V gene TRBV7-9 combines with J gene TRBJ2-3, with TRBD2 as a possible D gene (6 bases). V was trimmed by 2 bases and J by 4 bases, leaving 13 bases between them. The germline CDR1 and CDR2 sequences are SEHNR and FQNEAQ (reference sequence). This CDR3 comprises 15 residues. The CDR3: CASSLQGGGADTQYF. The CDR3 nucleotides read TGTGCCAGCAGCTTACAGGGAGGCGGGGCAGATACGCAGTATTTT. The complete variable domain, with remaining parts taken from reference TRBV7-9 and TRBJ2-3, reads DTGVSQNPRHKITKRGQNVTFRCDPISEHNRLYWYRQTLGQGPEFLTYFQNEAQLEKSRLLSDRFSAERPKGSFSTLEIQRTEQGDSAMYLCASSLQGGGADTQYFGPGTRLTVL.

This clone was seen more than once but under ten times. This rearrangement joins TRBV6-5 to TRBJ2-7, with 7 bases that match TRBD1. CDR1 and CDR2 from the germline V gene are MNHEY and SVGAGI. CDR3 size: 13 residues. V shed 6 bases and J 5 bases; nucleotides not matched to a gene: 7. The CDR3 sequence: CASSQMQGDEQYF. CDR3 coding DNA: TGTGCCAGCAGCCAAATGCAGGGGGACGAGCAGTACTTC.

The chain recombines TRBV4-3 with TRBJ2-5; TRBD1 aligns across 7 bases. CDR1 and CDR2 (germline): LGHNA, YSLEER. The CDR3 is 16 residues long. V was clipped by 1 base and J by 2 bases; unmatched bases: 7. The CDR3 nucleotides read TGCGCCAGCAGCCAAGTAGGGGGACAGCCGCAAGAGACCCAGTACTTC. This encodes CASSQVGGQPQETQYF.

The chain couples TRBV19 to TRBJ2-5, with 7 bases identical to TRBD1. CDR3 size: 15 residues. The germline CDR1 and CDR2 sequences are LNHDA and SQIVND (reference sequence). J gave up 2 bases and V 0 bases, and 3 bases lay outside the gene matches. The DNA of the CDR3 is TGTGCCAGTAGTATAGAATACAGGGGTCAAGAGACCCAGTACTTC. This encodes CASSIEYRGQETQYF.

The chain has TRBV29-1 and TRBJ1-1; no clear D gene. Trimming removed 1 base at V and 0 bases at J, with 18 bases between. This CDR3 spans 17 amino acids. The germline V gene has CDR1 SQVTM and CDR2 ANQGSEA. For the CDR3, the DNA is TGCAGCGTTGAAGGGAAGATGAGGGCTGGCATGAACACTGAAGCTTTCTTT. Translated, it gives CSVEGKMRAGMNTEAFF.

This chain joins TRBV4-3 and TRBJ2-7; 12 positions agree with TRBD2. The CDR3 contains 15 residues. Germline CDR1 LGHNA, CDR2 YSLEER. Unmatched junction bases numbered 5, after V lost 4 bases and J lost 4 bases. The CDR3: CASSRLTSGRYEQYF. The CDR3 DNA follows: TGCGCCAGCAGCCGCTTGACTAGCGGGAGATACGAGCAGTACTTC.

The V and J genes are TRBV29-1 and TRBJ1-1; D ambiguous. The CDR3 has 13 residues. CDR1 and CDR2 (germline): SQVTM, ANQGSEA. V was shortened by 6 bases and J by 1 base, with 12 bases between the two germline ends. The CDR3 DNA reads TGCAGCGTCAGGCCAAGTCGGAACACTGAAGCTTTCTTT. Encoded protein: CSVRPSRNTEAFF.

This clone appeared once. The gene calls are TRBV28 and TRBJ2-5, with 7 positions matching TRBD1. Trimming cost V 4 bases and J 2 bases; bases outside gene matches: 13. The CDR3 covers 17 residues. In germline, CDR1 is MDHEN, CDR2 SYDVKM. This CDR3 reads CASSSYPRQGIQETQYF. CDR3 bases: TGTGCCAGCAGTTCTTACCCCAGACAGGGAATTCAAGAGACCCAGTACTTC.

The chain joins TRBV5-1 to TRBJ2-3; 16 positions match TRBD2. The germline CDR1 and CDR2 sequences are SGHRS and YFSETQ. Trimming at V came to 4 bases and at J to 4 bases, leaving 12 bases not matched to a gene. The CDR3 is made up of 19 amino acids. The chain's CDR3 is CASSQSYPGLAGGADTQYF. The CDR3 DNA reads TGCGCCAGCAGCCAAAGCTACCCGGGACTAGCGGGAGGGGCAGATACGCAGTATTTT.

This chain joins TRBV27 and TRBJ2-7, with a tentative D call TRBD2 (6 bases). This CDR3 spans 15 amino acids. Per the germline V gene, CDR1 is MNHEY and CDR2 is SMNVEV (reference sequence). The ends were cut back, 3 bases at V and 3 bases at J, with 15 bases in the middle. CDR3 nucleotide sequence: TGTGCCAGCAGTTTGGGGGGACGTCCACACTACGAGCAGTACTTC. This encodes CASSLGGRPHYEQYF.

Only a few counts were recorded for this clone. The chain links TRBV6-6 to TRBJ2-7; 8 nucleotides line up with TRBD1. The CDR3 is made up of 14 amino acids. The germline gives CDR1 MNHNY, CDR2 SVGAGI (reference sequence). The V and J ends lost 1 base and 5 bases, in that order; junction bases with no gene match: 4. The CDR3 DNA follows: TGTGCCAGCAGTTACTTGGACAGGGTCCACGAGCAGTACTTC. It is translated as CASSYLDRVHEQYF.

The chain joins TRBV28 to TRBJ2-1; 9 nucleotides match TRBD2. CDR3 length: 18 residues. The germline V gene encodes CDR1 MDHEN and CDR2 SYDVKM. After removal of 5 bases from V and 2 bases from J, the junction contained 13 bases not matched to a gene. CDR3 DNA sequence: TGTGCCAGCAGTACCCAAAAACCACTAGCGGGTACCTACAATGAGCAGTTCTTC. Protein sequence: CASSTQKPLAGTYNEQFF.

The chain is built from TRBV28 and TRBJ2-7; 13 bases agree with TRBD2. Germline V gives CDR1 MDHEN, CDR2 SYDVKM. V was clipped by 4 bases and J by 7 bases; unmatched bases: 16. The CDR3 is 18 amino acids. This CDR3 reads CASSSPPPGLAGREEQYF. The CDR3 nucleotides are TGTGCCAGCAGTTCTCCCCCGCCGGGACTAGCGGGAAGGGAGGAGCAGTACTTC.

This chain connects TRBV27 to TRBJ2-7; 7 bases map to TRBD2. From germline, CDR1 is MNHEY and CDR2 SMNVEV (reference sequence). CDR3 size: 15 residues. The V segment lost 6 bases and the J segment 3 bases; nucleotides outside the gene matches: 11. As DNA, the CDR3 is TGTGCCAGCAGCCGGACTGTCGGGGGGTACTACGAGCAGTACTTC. It specifies CASSRTVGGYYEQYF.

The chain uses TRBV28 and TRBJ1-1, with 9 nucleotides matching TRBD1. The germline gives CDR1 MDHEN, CDR2 SYDVKM. The CDR3 runs 16 residues. V lost 5 bases and J lost 5; bases outside the gene matches: 12. The CDR3 region has the DNA TGTGCCAGCAGTGGCCCGGGACAGGGAGGTCGTACTGAAGCTTTCTTT. Its protein product is CASSGPGQGGRTEAFF. Full variable domain (missing parts from reference TRBV28 and TRBJ1-1): DVKVTQSSRYLVKRTGEKVFLECVQDMDHENMFWYRQDPGLGLRLIYFSYDVKMKEKGDIPEGYSVSREKKERFSLILESASTNQTSMYLCASSGPGQGGRTEAFFGQGTRLTVV.

The chain has TRBV13 and TRBJ2-7; 8 bases align to TRBD1. Germline lookup yields CDR1 PRHDT and CDR2 FYEKMQ (reference sequence). After removal of 5 bases from V and 3 bases from J, the junction contained 9 bases not matched to a gene. The CDR3 extends over 15 amino acids. The CDR3, as DNA: TGTGCCAGCAGCCCAGGACAGGGAAATATCTACGAGCAGTACTTC. This gives the protein CASSPGQGNIYEQYF.

The chain has TRBV28 and TRBJ2-7; the match to TRBD1 covers 9 bases. The V segment lost 8 bases and the J segment 6 bases; nucleotides outside the gene matches: 17. This CDR3 is 16 amino acids long. Germline V gives CDR1 MDHEN, CDR2 SYDVKM. CDR3 loop: CASPPGTGTIRIEQYF. The CDR3 nucleotides read TGTGCCAGCCCGCCCGGGACAGGGACGATTCGGATCGAGCAGTACTTC.

The V and J genes are TRBV27 and TRBJ2-2; 10 positions agree with TRBD1. CDR3 size: 18 residues. Germline V gene lookup returns CDR1 MNHEY and CDR2 SMNVEV (reference sequence). V lost 6 bases to trimming and J lost 4 bases; unmatched junction nucleotides: 14. In DNA form, the CDR3 reads TGTGCCAGCAGGCCACTGGACAGGGGGAGGCCGGGCACCGGGGAGCTGTTTTTT. Translation gives CASRPLDRGRPGTGELFF.

The chain is built from TRBV5-8 and TRBJ2-5; D gene uncertain. CDR1 is SGHTS, CDR2 YDEGEE, per germline. This CDR3 spans 15 amino acids. V lost 1 base and J lost 2, with 12 bases in between. DNA of the CDR3: TGTGCCAGCAGCTTGCTGGCGCAACAGCAAGAGACCCAGTACTTC. Translated, it gives CASSLLAQQQETQYF.

V and J are TRBV9 and TRBJ2-1, with 14 bases lining up with TRBD2. V trimming: 3 bases; J trimming: 3 bases; junction bases outside the gene matches: 14. Germline CDR1 reads SGDLS; CDR2 reads YYNGEE. The CDR3 runs to 20 residues. The CDR3 loop is CASSAKPGLAGVSVYNEQFF. The CDR3 DNA follows: TGTGCCAGCAGCGCCAAGCCGGGACTAGCGGGAGTGAGTGTCTACAATGAGCAGTTCTTC.